This TCR beta chain was recovered during a study of T cell responses to AZD1222 COVID-19 vaccine. Findings of the study overall: Spike-specific TCR breadth rose after two AZD1222 doses, and depth rose as well. All repertoire sampling was performed exclusively after the peak T cell response. Clonal diversity may have been underestimated, and the donors were mostly white British, with more females than males.

Trimming at V came to 8 bases and at J to 0 bases, leaving 9 bases not matched to a gene. There are 17 residues in the CDR3. Germline V gene lookup returns CDR1 MNHEY and CDR2 SMNVEV (reference sequence). For this clone: Its specificity is unknown.

Generated by immunoSEQ multiplex PCR, the TCRdb table keeps only in-frame clones and is missing some. The sample contains about 150,000 clones, around 85% of which appear only once. The sequence derives from an adult in good health. The sequences come from peripheral blood, collected on day 0 of AZD1222 vaccination. V usage is TRBV27 and J usage is TRBJ2-6; 8 bases agree with TRBD1. The CDR3 DNA reads TGTGCCAGCTCACTCAGGGGGCTCCCCTCTGGGGCCAACGTCCTGACTTTC. Its protein is CASSLRGLPSGANVLTF.